The 17 T cell receptor beta chains given below trace back to one sample, sequenced in a study of shared clonotypes between healthy human individuals (dated by TCRdb to 2018 to 2021). CD8 naive samples consisted of CD45RO-negative cells that were positively selected for CCR7, yielding a CD45RA+CCR7+ population without TemRA cells. Library prep was done by the immunoSEQ multiplex PCR assay. Sourced from immuneACCESS, this table was stored by TCRdb with only in-frame sequences that have V and J called. A share of the clones is absent; for the studies checked, an unresolved V gene accounts for under half, and the remainder has no known explanation. A total of hundreds of thousands of clones appear in this sample, about 95% of them only once. Of the sample, about 0.11% is held by the ten largest clones. Sequenced material: naive CD8+ T cells sorted from blood. The cell subset or site label for this specimen denotes: CD45RA+CCR7+. The receptors were sampled from a woman between 25 and 40 years old in good health.

The V and J genes are TRBV7-8 and TRBJ2-2; 9 bases agree with TRBD2. Trimming at V came to 8 bases and at J to 7 bases, leaving 11 bases not matched to a gene. In germline, CDR1 is SGHVS, CDR2 FQNEAQ. This CDR3 region has 15 residues. The CDR3 is CASPDSGSFNGELFF. The CDR3 DNA follows: TGTGCCAGCCCTGATAGCGGGAGCTTCAACGGGGAGCTGTTTTTT.

The CDR3 reads CASSMAVSSYEQYF. The CDR3 nucleotides are TGTGCCAGTAGTATGGCCGTGAGCTCCTACGAGCAGTACTTC. The chain joins TRBV19 to TRBJ2-7; D is ambiguous. V was clipped by 3 bases and J by 0 bases, with 9 bases between them. The CDR3 spans 14 residues. Per the germline V gene, CDR1 is LNHDA and CDR2 is SQIVND (reference sequence).

The chain has TRBV27 and TRBJ2-3; no reliable D call. CDR1 and CDR2 (germline): MNHEY, SMNVEV (reference sequence). This CDR3 comprises 15 residues. Trimming shortened V by 3 bases and J by 8 bases, and 18 bases separated the two germline ends. The CDR3 nucleotides read TGTGCCAGCAGTTTCAGCCCTAGAGACGTAGGTACGCAGTATTTT. It specifies CASSFSPRDVGTQYF.

This chain joins TRBV27 and TRBJ2-7; 10 bases match TRBD1. CDR3 length: 14 amino acids. J lost 3 bases, V lost 6 bases, and 5 bases had no gene match. From germline, CDR1 is MNHEY and CDR2 SMNVEV (reference sequence). The chain's CDR3 is CASSPGQGYYEQYF. In DNA, the CDR3 is TGTGCCAGCAGCCCGGGACAGGGGTACTACGAGCAGTACTTC.

With regard to this clone: Other DNA sequences in this sample translate to the same CDR3. The J gene is TRBJ2-7, the V gene TRBV11-2, with a tentative D call TRBD2 (5 bases). This CDR3 region has 14 residues. V shed 1 base and J shed 0 bases, with 7 bases lying between them. Germline CDR1 reads SGHAT; CDR2 reads FQNNGV. CDR3: CASSLGGSSYEQYF. CDR3 DNA sequence: TGTGCCAGCAGCTTAGGAGGGAGCTCCTACGAGCAGTACTTC. The entire variable domain, with the rest obtained from reference TRBV11-2 and TRBJ2-7, is as follows: EAGVAQSPRYKIIEKRQSVAFWCNPISGHATLYWYQQILGQGPKLLIQFQNNGVVDDSQLPKDRFSAERLKGVDSTLKIQPAKLEDSAVYLCASSLGGSSYEQYFGPGTRLTVT.

The J gene is TRBJ2-7, the V gene TRBV7-2; TRBD2 matches 16 bases. The CDR3 extends over 19 amino acids. Germline CDR1 is SGHTA and CDR2 is FQGNSA. Losses at the gene ends were 2 bases for V and 1 base for J; bases not matched to a gene: 8. CDR3 in amino acids: CASSLKGLAGGPFSYEQYF. Written as DNA, the CDR3 is TGTGCCAGCAGCTTAAAGGGACTAGCGGGAGGGCCCTTTTCCTACGAGCAGTACTTC.

This clone was seen a handful of times. The CDR3, as DNA: TGTGCCAGCAGTGGACTAGCGGGAGTCTACGAGCAGTACTTC. Protein product: CASSGLAGVYEQYF. V gene TRBV6-1 combines with J gene TRBJ2-7; TRBD2 matches at 12 bases. The CDR3 loop spans 14 amino acids. V lost 4 bases to trimming and J lost 3 bases; unmatched junction nucleotides: 1. CDR1 and CDR2 from the germline V gene are MNHNS and SASEGT.

The chain joins TRBV5-5 to TRBJ2-1; D could derive from TRBD1 or TRBD2 (5 bases each). The CDR3 is 15 residues long. In germline, CDR1 is SGHKS, CDR2 YYEKEE (reference sequence). Trimming took off 1 base at V and 6 bases at J, with 14 bases between the two ends. The DNA of the CDR3 is TGTGCCAGCAGCTTGTATGAGGGGTCGGGCAATGAGCAGTTCTTC. It specifies CASSLYEGSGNEQFF.

Notes on this clone: The identical CDR3 is also encoded by other nucleotide sequences in the sample. The rearrangement links TRBV27 to TRBJ2-2; D gene unclear. Germline CDR1 is MNHEY and CDR2 is SMNVEV (reference sequence). V was cut by 2 bases and J by 0 bases, with 10 bases left in between. The CDR3 runs to 16 residues. The CDR3: CASSLGPGANTGELFF. The DNA for the CDR3 is TGTGCCAGCAGTTTAGGGCCTGGCGCGAACACCGGGGAGCTGTTTTTT.

This rearrangement joins TRBV11-2 to TRBJ2-7; D is uncertain. Trimming left V 3 bases short and J 6 bases short, with 6 bases between. This CDR3 is built from 11 residues. Germline V gene data show CDR1 as SGHAT and CDR2 as FQNNGV. The CDR3 sequence is CASSFLGEQYF. CDR3 bases: TGTGCCAGCAGCTTCCTCGGCGAGCAGTACTTC.

The chain carries TRBV9 and TRBJ2-1, with 9 bases identical to TRBD2. The germline V gene encodes CDR1 SGDLS and CDR2 YYNGEE. Germline trimming cut 0 bases from V and 5 bases from J; bases unmatched to any gene: 9. The CDR3 length is 17 residues. The CDR3 loop is CASSVVSSGRIDNEQFF. DNA for the CDR3: TGTGCCAGCAGCGTAGTGTCAAGCGGGAGGATCGACAATGAGCAGTTCTTC.

The genes are TRBV5-1 and TRBJ2-3, with 10 bases fitting TRBD2. The V and J ends lost 1 base and 5 bases, in that order; junction bases with no gene match: 7. The CDR3 sequence is 16 residues long. Germline V gene sequence: CDR1 SGHRS, CDR2 YFSETQ. The CDR3 region has the DNA TGCGCCAGCAGCTTGTGGCTAGCGGGGGCGGGAGATACGCAGTATTTT. It specifies CASSLWLAGAGDTQYF.

The V gene is TRBV28, the J gene TRBJ1-2; no clear D. V lost 3 bases and J 7 bases, leaving 6 bases between the germline ends. CDR3 length: 11 residues. Germline assignment: CDR1 MDHEN and CDR2 SYDVKM. CDR3 region: CASSFSGGYTF. The CDR3 region has the DNA TGTGCCAGCAGTTTTTCTGGTGGCTACACCTTC.

V gene TRBV29-1 combines with J gene TRBJ2-2; D not resolved. The germline CDR1 and CDR2 sequences are SQVTM and ANQGSEA. Trimming removed 3 bases from V and 4 bases from J, with 6 bases in between. The CDR3 loop spans 12 amino acids. CDR3 in DNA: TGCAGCGTTGATTACTCCACCGGGGAGCTGTTTTTT. This codes for CSVDYSTGELFF.

As regards this clone: This same CDR3 is encoded by further DNA sequences in the sample. The gene calls are TRBV13 and TRBJ2-7; tentative D call: TRBD1 (6 bases). V was cut by 4 bases and J by 3 bases, with 10 bases left in between. Looked up from germline, CDR1 is PRHDT and CDR2 is FYEKMQ (reference sequence). This CDR3 has 13 amino acids. CDR3 DNA: TGTGCCAGCAGCTCGGGACAAAGCTACGAGCAGTACTTC. It specifies CASSSGQSYEQYF.

The gene calls are TRBV5-4 and TRBJ2-7; 9 bases agree with TRBD1. The CDR3 has 16 residues. The V gene's germline CDR1 is SGHNT and CDR2 YYREEE (reference sequence). Unmatched junction bases numbered 10, after V lost 4 bases and J lost 2 bases. CDR3 residues: CASSPGTGFSTYEQYF. The CDR3 bases are TGTGCCAGCAGCCCGGGGACAGGGTTTTCGACCTACGAGCAGTACTTC.

There are a few counts of this clone. J is TRBJ1-1 and V is TRBV6-5; tentative D call: TRBD1 (5 bases). CDR1 MNHEY and CDR2 SVGAGI come from the germline V gene. This CDR3 spans 13 amino acids. V was cut by 2 bases and J by 5 bases, with 9 bases left in between. CDR3 sequence reads: CASSYQEGTEAFF. As DNA, the CDR3 is TGTGCCAGCAGTTACCAGGAGGGGACTGAAGCTTTCTTT.